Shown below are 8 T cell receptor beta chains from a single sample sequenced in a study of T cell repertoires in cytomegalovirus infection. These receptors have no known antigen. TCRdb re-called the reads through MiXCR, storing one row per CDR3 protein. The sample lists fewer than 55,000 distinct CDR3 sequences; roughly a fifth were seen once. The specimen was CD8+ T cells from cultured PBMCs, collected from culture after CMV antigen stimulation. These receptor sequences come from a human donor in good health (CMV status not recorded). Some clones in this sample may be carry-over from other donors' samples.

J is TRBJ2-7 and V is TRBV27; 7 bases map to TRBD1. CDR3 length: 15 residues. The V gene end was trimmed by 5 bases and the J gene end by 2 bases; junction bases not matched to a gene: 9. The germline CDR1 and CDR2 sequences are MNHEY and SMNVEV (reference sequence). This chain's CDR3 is CASSATGTATYEQYF. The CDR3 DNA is TGTGCCAGCAGTGCCACCGGGACAGCTACCTACGAGCAGTACTTC.

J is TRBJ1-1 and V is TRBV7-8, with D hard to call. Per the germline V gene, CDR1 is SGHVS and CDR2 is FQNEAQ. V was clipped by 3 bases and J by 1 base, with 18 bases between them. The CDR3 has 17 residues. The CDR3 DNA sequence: TGTGCCAGCAGCTTTATTCCCCCACTTATTGGGAACACTGAAGCTTTCTTT. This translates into CASSFIPPLIGNTEAFF.

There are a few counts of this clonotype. This CDR3 reads CASSRTGNNQPQHF. The CDR3 DNA reads as TGTGCCAGCAGTAGGACAGGGAATAATCAGCCCCAGCATTTT. The V and J genes are TRBV25-1 and TRBJ1-5; TRBD1 matches at 8 bases. The germline gives CDR1 MGHDK, CDR2 SYGVNS. Germline trimming cut 5 bases from V and 4 bases from J; bases unmatched to any gene: 4. This CDR3 is 14 amino acids long.

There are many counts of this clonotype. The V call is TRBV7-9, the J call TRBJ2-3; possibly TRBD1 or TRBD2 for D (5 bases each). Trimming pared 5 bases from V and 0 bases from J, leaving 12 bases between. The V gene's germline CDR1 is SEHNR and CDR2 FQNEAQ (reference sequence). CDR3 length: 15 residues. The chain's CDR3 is CASSPEGSSTDTQYF. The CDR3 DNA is TGTGCCAGCAGCCCCGAGGGGTCTAGCACAGATACGCAGTATTTT.

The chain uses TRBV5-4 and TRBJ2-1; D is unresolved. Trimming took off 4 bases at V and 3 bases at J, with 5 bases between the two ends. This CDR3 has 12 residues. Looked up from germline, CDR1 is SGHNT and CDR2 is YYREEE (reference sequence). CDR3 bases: TGTGCCAGCAGCGTCTACTACAATGAGCAGTTCTTC. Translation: CASSVYYNEQFF. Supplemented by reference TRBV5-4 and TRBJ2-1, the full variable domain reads ETGVTQSPTHLIKTRGQQVTLRCSSQSGHNTVSWYQQALGQGPQFIFQYYREEENGRGNFPPRFSGLQFPNYSSELNVNALELDDSALYLCASSVYYNEQFFGPGTRLTVL.

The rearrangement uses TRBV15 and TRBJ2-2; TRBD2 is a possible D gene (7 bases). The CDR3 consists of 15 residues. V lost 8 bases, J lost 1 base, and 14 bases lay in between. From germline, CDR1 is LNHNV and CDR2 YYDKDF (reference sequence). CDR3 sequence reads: CATAGRGGNTGELFF. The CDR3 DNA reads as TGTGCCACCGCCGGTAGGGGGGGGAACACCGGGGAGCTGTTTTTT.

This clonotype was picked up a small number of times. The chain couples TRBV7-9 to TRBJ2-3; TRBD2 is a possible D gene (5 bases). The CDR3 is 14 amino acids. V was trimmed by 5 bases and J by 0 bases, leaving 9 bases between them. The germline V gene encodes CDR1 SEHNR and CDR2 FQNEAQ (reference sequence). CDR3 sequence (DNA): TGTGCCAGCAGCCCGGGGAGTAGCACAGATACGCAGTATTTT. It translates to CASSPGSSTDTQYF.

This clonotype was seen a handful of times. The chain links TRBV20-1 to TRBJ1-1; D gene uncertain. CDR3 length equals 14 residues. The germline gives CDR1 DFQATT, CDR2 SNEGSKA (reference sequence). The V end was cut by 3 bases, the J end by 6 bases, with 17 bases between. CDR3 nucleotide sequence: TGCAGTGCTAGCCCCCCGGAGATCGTCGCTGAAGCTTTCTTT. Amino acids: CSASPPEIVAEAFF.